The 13 T cell receptor beta chains given below trace back to one sample, sequenced in a study of T cells in Graves' hyperthyroidism and ophthalmopathy. Amplified TCR beta CDR3 regions came from RNA transcripts. A set of HTBI primers served as the primers for a first-round RT-PCR of the TCR CDR3. MiXCR was run by TCRdb on the multiplex PCR reads, yielding one entry per CDR3 protein. The sample has hundreds of thousands of distinct CDR3 sequences, about a third seen once; the top ten hold 30% to 40%. The sample was blood. These receptors were obtained from a middle-aged woman with Graves' hyperthyroidism.

The chain employs TRBV7-9 and TRBJ2-7; 10 bases are shared with TRBD2. The CDR3 is 15 residues long. Germline trimming cut 5 bases from V and 7 bases from J; bases unmatched to any gene: 11. Germline CDR1 is SEHNR and CDR2 is FQNEAQ (reference sequence). The CDR3 nucleotides read TGTGCCAGCAGCGCTAGCGGGAGTTCCTACAATGAGCAGTACTTC. Amino acids: CASSASGSSYNEQYF.

As concerns this clonotype: This may stem from a read error, because a much larger clone lies one nucleotide away. V gene TRBV7-9 combines with J gene TRBJ2-6; D gene ambiguous. V dropped 1 base and J dropped 4 bases, with 14 bases sitting between them. The germline CDR1 and CDR2 sequences are SEHNR and FQNEAQ (reference sequence). This CDR3 contains 17 residues. As DNA, the CDR3 is TGTGCCAGCAGCTTAGATCGATGGGAAGCAGGGGCCAACGTCCTGACTTTC. It translates to CASSLDRWEAGANVLTF.

A note on this clonotype: The junction differs from germline at one of its ends, possibly a read error. The chain combines TRBV19 with TRBJ2-7; D may correspond to TRBD1 or TRBD2 (5 bases each). This CDR3 has 14 amino acids. CDR1 and CDR2 from the germline V gene are LNHDA and SQIVND (reference sequence). CDR3: CASGRDGSGREQYF. The CDR3 DNA reads as TGCGCCAGCGGCCGGGACGGCAGTGGGCGCGAGCAGTACTTC.

This clonotype was detected ten times or more. An end of the junction differs from the germline gene, which may be a read error. The CDR3: CASSLSNSGNTIYF. The CDR3 DNA follows: TGTGCTAGCAGCCTGTCTAACTCTGGAAACACCATATATTTT. The chain is built from TRBV7-7 and TRBJ1-3; D gene uncertain. The CDR3 loop spans 14 amino acids. Germline V gives CDR1 SSHAT, CDR2 FNYEAQ (reference sequence). Full variable domain (missing parts from reference TRBV7-7 and TRBJ1-3): GAGVSQSPRYKVTKRGQDVTLRCDPISSHATLYWYQQALGQGPEFLTYFNYEAQPDKSGLPSDRFSAERPEGSISTLTIQRTEQRDSAMYRCASSLSNSGNTIYFGEGSWLTVV.

The sample holds a few counts of this clonotype. The J gene is TRBJ1-2, the V gene TRBV28; 10 positions agree with TRBD1. V lost 10 bases to trimming and J lost 7 bases; unmatched junction nucleotides: 6. In germline, CDR1 is MDHEN, CDR2 SYDVKM. This CDR3 is 12 amino acids long. CDR3 DNA: TGTGCCACTGTGACAGGGGGCAGTGGCTACACCTTC. It yields the protein CATVTGGSGYTF.

This clonotype was detected many times. Given a much more abundant clone one base away, this may be a read error. V and J are TRBV7-2 and TRBJ1-5; 7 bases are shared with TRBD1. J lost 5 bases, V lost 5 bases, and 3 bases had no gene match. In germline, CDR1 is SGHTA, CDR2 FQGNSA. The CDR3 sequence is 13 residues long. CDR3 DNA: TGTACCAGCAGCAAAGGACAGGATCAGCCCCAGCATTTT. It encodes CTSSKGQDQPQHF.

This clonotype was seen a few times. V is TRBV20-1 and J is TRBJ1-5; unclear D gene. In germline, CDR1 is DFQATT, CDR2 SNEGSKA (reference sequence). The CDR3 spans 14 residues. Trimming removed 6 bases at V and 2 bases at J, with 14 bases between. The CDR3 DNA reads as TGCAGTGCAAGTGCGTCGGGTCGCAATCAGCCCCAGCATTTT. This encodes CSASASGRNQPQHF.

This sequence joins TRBV29-1 and TRBJ1-2; TRBD1 matches at 12 bases. In germline, CDR1 is SQVTM, CDR2 ANQGSEA. V was pared by 4 bases and J by 8 bases, with 11 bases of the junction left unmatched. This CDR3 is 15 amino acids long. CDR3 DNA: TGCAGCGTTGGAATTCCGGGACAGGGGGCGCGGGGCTACACCTTC. This gives the protein CSVGIPGQGARGYTF.

This clonotype was observed many times. CDR3 sequence (DNA): TGCGCCAGCAGCTCGGGACTAGCGGGAGCCGAGCAGTACTTC. It yields the protein CASSSGLAGAEQYF. The V gene is TRBV5-1, the J gene TRBJ2-7; TRBD2 aligns across 14 bases. V shed 3 bases and J 6 bases; nucleotides not matched to a gene: 2. Per germline, CDR1 SGHRS and CDR2 YFSETQ. There are 14 residues in the CDR3.

This clonotype turned up a few times. The chain joins TRBV5-5 to TRBJ1-2; D gene uncertain. Germline lookup yields CDR1 SGHKS and CDR2 YYEKEE (reference sequence). This CDR3 comprises 15 residues. V was pared by 0 bases and J by 6 bases, with 15 bases between. As DNA, the CDR3 is TGTGCCAGCAGCTTGGGGTGGCAGGCCGGGAATGGCTACACCTTC. It specifies CASSLGWQAGNGYTF.

This clonotype was recorded many times. The chain joins TRBV7-9 to TRBJ1-5, with D uncertain. From germline, CDR1 is SEHNR and CDR2 FQNEAQ (reference sequence). Trimming took 5 bases from V and 1 from J, leaving 9 bases between them. CDR3 length: 14 residues. CDR3 nucleotide sequence: TGTGCCAGCAGCGATTTCGGGAGCAATCAGCCCCAGCATTTT. It codes for CASSDFGSNQPQHF.

This clonotype was seen a few times. This chain connects TRBV29-1 to TRBJ1-5; D gene uncertain. There are 12 residues in the CDR3. Germline V gives CDR1 SQVTM, CDR2 ANQGSEA. Trimming pared 2 bases from V and 2 bases from J, leaving 4 bases between. Here the CDR3 DNA reads TGCAGCGTTGAAATCGGCAATCAGCCCCAGCATTTT. Translation: CSVEIGNQPQHF.

With regard to this clonotype: A junction end diverges from the germline sequence, so it may reflect a read error. The chain joins TRBV5-1 to TRBJ2-5; TRBD2 matches 15 bases. The CDR3 loop spans 21 amino acids. Per germline, CDR1 SGHRS and CDR2 YFSETQ. The CDR3 coding sequence is TGCGCCAGCAGCTTCATTTCCGGGACTAGCGGGAGGACCTCCCCCCAAGGGACCCAGTACTTC. Translating it yields CASSFISGTSGRTSPQGTQYF.